This entry is about one T cell receptor (beta chain). The sample originates from a study of CD8 T cells in Susac syndrome. Germline-derived CDR1 and CDR2 are SEHNR and FQNEAQ (reference sequence). The ends were cut back, 7 bases at V and 8 bases at J, with 17 bases in the middle. CDR3 size: 14 residues. Roughly 0.45 to 1 ug RNA was reverse transcribed with random hexamers. The authors amplified TCR beta CDR3 across 54 Vbeta and 13 Jbeta using immunoSEQ multiplex PCR. A single record per CDR3 protein comes from TCRdb applying MiXCR to the immunoSEQ multiplex PCR reads. The sample yields tens of thousands of distinct CDR3 sequences, about 92% seen once. CD8+ and CD4+ T cells were negatively isolated; TEMRA cells were FACS-enriched.

The TCR sequence derives from a human donor with multiple sclerosis. The chain uses TRBV7-9 and TRBJ1-4, with TRBD1 as a possible D gene (5 bases). The sample was CD8+ T cells from PBMCs. The CDR3 coding sequence is TGTGCCAGCATCGGGCGGCCCGAGGGGGAAAAACTGTTTTTT. Protein product: CASIGRPEGEKLFF.